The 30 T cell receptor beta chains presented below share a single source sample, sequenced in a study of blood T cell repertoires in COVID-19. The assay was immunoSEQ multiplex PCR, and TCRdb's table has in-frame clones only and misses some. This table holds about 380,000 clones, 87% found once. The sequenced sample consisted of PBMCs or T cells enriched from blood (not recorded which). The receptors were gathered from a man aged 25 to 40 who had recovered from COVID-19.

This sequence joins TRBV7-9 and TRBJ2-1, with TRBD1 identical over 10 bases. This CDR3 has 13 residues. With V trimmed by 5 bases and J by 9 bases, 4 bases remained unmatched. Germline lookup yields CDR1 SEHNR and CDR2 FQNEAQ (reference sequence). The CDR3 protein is CASSRQGAIEQFF. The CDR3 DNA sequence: TGTGCCAGCAGCCGACAGGGGGCGATTGAGCAGTTCTTC.

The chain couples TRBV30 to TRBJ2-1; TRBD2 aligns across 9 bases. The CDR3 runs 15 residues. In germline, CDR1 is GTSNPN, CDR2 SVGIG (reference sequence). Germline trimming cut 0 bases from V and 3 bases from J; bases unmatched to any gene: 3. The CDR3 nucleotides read TGTGCCTGGAGTGTAAAGCGGGGGGTCTACAATGAGCAGTTCTTC. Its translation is CAWSVKRGVYNEQFF.

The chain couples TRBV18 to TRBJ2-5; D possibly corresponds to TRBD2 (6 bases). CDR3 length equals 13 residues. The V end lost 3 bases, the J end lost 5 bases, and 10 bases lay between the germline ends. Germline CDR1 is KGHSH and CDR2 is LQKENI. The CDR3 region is CASSPRRGETQYF. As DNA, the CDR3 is TGTGCCAGCTCACCGCGTCGGGGGGAGACCCAGTACTTC.

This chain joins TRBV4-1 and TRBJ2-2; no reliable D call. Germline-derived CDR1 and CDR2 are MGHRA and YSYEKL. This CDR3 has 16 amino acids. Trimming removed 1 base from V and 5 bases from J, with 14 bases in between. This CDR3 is CASSQGQRFGTGELFF. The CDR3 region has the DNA TGCGCCAGCAGCCAAGGTCAGAGGTTCGGGACCGGGGAGCTGTTTTTT.

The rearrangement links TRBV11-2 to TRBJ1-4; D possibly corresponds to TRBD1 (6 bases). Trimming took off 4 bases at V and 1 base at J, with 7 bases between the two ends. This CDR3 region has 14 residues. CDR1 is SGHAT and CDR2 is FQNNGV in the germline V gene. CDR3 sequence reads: CASSYRVTNEKLFF. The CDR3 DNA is TGTGCCAGCAGCTACAGGGTAACTAATGAAAAACTGTTTTTT.

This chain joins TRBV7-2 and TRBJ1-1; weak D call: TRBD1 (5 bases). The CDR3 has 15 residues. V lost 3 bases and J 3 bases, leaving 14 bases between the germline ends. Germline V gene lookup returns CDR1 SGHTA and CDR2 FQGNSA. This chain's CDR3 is CASSLGWAGYTEAFF. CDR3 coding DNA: TGTGCCAGCAGCTTGGGGTGGGCAGGGTACACTGAAGCTTTCTTT. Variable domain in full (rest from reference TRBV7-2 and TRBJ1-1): GAGVSQSPSNKVTEKGKDVELRCDPISGHTALYWYRQSLGQGLEFLIYFQGNSAPDKSGLPSDRFSAERTGGSVSTLTIQRTQQEDSAVYLCASSLGWAGYTEAFFGQGTRLTVV.

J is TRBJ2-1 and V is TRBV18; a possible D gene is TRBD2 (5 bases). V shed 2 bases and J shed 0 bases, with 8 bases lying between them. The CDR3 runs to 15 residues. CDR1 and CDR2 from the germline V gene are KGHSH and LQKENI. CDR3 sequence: CASSPEADSYNEQFF. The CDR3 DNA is TGTGCCAGCTCACCAGAAGCGGACTCCTACAATGAGCAGTTCTTC.

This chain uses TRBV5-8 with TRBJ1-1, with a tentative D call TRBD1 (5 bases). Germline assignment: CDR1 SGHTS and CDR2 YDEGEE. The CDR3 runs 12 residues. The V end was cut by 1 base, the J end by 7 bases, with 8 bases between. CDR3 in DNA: TGTGCCAGCAGCTTGCGACAGTATGAAGCTTTCTTT. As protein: CASSLRQYEAFF.

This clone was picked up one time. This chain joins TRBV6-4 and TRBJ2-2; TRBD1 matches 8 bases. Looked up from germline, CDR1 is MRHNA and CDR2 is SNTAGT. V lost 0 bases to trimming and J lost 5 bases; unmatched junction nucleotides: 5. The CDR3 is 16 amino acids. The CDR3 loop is CASSDSAGGRTGELFF. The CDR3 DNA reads TGTGCCAGCAGTGACTCGGCAGGGGGCAGGACCGGGGAGCTGTTTTTT.

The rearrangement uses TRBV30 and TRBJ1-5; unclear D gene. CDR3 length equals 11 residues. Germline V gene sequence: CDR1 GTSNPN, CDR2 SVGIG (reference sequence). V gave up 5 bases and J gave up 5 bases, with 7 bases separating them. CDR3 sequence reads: CAWGFDQPQHF. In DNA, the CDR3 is TGTGCCTGGGGTTTCGATCAGCCCCAGCATTTT.

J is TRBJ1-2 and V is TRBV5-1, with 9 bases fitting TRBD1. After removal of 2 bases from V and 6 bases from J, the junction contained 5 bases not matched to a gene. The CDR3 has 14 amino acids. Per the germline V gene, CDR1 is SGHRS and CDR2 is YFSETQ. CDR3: CASSLVQGADGYTF. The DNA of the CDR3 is TGCGCCAGCAGCTTAGTACAGGGGGCTGATGGCTACACCTTC.

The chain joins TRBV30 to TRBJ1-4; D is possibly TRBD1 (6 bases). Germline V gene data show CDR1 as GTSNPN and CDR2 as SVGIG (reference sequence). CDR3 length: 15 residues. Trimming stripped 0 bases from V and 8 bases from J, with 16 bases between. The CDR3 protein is CAWSVGGVRREKLFF. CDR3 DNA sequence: TGTGCCTGGAGTGTAGGGGGAGTTAGGCGAGAAAAACTGTTTTTT.

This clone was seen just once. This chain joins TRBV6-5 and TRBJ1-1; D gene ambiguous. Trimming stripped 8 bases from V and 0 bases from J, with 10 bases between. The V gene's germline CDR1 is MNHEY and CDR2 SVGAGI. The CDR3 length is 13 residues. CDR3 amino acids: CASGPRMNTEAFF. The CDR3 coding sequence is TGTGCCAGCGGGCCGCGAATGAACACTGAAGCTTTCTTT.

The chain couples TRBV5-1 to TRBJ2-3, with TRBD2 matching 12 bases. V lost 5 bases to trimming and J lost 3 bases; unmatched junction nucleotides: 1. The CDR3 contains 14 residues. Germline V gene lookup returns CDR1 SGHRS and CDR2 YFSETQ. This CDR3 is CASRLAGGTDTQYF. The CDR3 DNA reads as TGCGCCAGCAGGCTAGCGGGGGGGACAGATACGCAGTATTTT.

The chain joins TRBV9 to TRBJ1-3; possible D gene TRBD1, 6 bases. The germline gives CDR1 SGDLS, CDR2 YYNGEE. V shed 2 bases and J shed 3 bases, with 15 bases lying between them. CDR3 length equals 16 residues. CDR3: CASSVARTGIGNTIYF. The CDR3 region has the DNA TGTGCCAGCAGCGTCGCCCGCACAGGGATTGGAAACACCATATATTTT. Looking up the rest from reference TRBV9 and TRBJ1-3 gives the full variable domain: DSGVTQTPKHLITATGQRVTLRCSPRSGDLSVYWYQQSLDQGLQFLIQYYNGEERAKGNILERFSAQQFPDLHSELNLSSLELGDSALYFCASSVARTGIGNTIYFGEGSWLTVV.

This chain's CDR3 is CASSLDLKPQHF. CDR3 coding DNA: TGTGCCAGCAGCTTAGACTTGAAGCCCCAGCATTTT. This chain connects TRBV7-9 to TRBJ1-5; D uncertain. The V gene's germline CDR1 is SEHNR and CDR2 FQNEAQ (reference sequence). Between the trimmed V and J ends, which lost 1 base and 8 bases, there was a span of 6 bases. This CDR3 region has 12 residues. Full variable domain (outside the CDR3, taken from reference TRBV7-9 and TRBJ1-5): DTGVSQNPRHKITKRGQNVTFRCDPISEHNRLYWYRQTLGQGPEFLTYFQNEAQLEKSRLLSDRFSAERPKGSFSTLEIQRTEQGDSAMYLCASSLDLKPQHFGDGTRLSIL.

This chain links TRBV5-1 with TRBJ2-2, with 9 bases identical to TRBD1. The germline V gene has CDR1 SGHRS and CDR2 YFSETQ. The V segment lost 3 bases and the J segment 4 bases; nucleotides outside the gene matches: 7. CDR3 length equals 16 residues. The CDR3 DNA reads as TGCGCCAGCAGCTCCCGGACAGGGGCTTTCACCGGGGAGCTGTTTTTT. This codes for CASSSRTGAFTGELFF.

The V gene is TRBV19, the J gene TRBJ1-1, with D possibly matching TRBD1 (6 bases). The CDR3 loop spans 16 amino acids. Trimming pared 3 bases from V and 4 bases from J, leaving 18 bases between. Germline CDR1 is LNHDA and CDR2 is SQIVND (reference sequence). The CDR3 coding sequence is TGTGCCAGTAGTATCTCGGGACACACCTTGGCCACTGAAGCTTTCTTT. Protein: CASSISGHTLATEAFF.

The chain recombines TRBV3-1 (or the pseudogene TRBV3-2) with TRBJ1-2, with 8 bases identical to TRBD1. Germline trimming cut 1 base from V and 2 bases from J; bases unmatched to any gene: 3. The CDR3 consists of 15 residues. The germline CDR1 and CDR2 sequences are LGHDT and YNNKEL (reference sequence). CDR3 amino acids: CASSQGTGSNYGYTF. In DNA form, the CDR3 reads TGTGCCAGCAGCCAAGGGACAGGGTCCAACTATGGCTACACCTTC.

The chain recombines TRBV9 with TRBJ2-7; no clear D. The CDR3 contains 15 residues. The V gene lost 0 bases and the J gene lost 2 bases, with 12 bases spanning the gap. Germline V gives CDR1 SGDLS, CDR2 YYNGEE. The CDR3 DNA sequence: TGTGCCAGCAGCGTAGCCTCAGGCCTAACCTACGAGCAGTACTTC. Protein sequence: CASSVASGLTYEQYF.

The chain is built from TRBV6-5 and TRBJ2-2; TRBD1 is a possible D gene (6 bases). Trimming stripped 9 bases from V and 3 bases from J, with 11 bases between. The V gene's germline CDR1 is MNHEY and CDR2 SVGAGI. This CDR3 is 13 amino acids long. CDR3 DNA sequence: TGTGCCAGTGGGCGGACAGACACCGGGGAGCTGTTTTTT. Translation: CASGRTDTGELFF.

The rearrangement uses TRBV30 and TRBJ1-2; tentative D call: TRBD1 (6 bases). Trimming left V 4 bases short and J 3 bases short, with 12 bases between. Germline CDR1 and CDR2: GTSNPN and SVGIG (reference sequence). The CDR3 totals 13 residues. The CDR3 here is CAWIGGADYGYTF. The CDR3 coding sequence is TGTGCCTGGATTGGGGGCGCAGACTATGGCTACACCTTC.

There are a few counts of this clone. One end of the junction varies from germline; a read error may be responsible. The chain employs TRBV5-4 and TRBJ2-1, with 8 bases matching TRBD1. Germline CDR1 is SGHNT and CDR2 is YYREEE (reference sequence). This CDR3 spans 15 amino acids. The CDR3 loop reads CASSLDRAGYNEQFF. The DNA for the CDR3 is TGTGCCAGCAGTTTGGACAGGGCGGGCTACAATGAGCAGTTCTTC.

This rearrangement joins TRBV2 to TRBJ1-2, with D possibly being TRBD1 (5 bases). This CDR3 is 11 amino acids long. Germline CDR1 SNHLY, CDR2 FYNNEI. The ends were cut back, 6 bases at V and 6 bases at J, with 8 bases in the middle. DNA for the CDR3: TGTGCCAGCAGCCAGGGAAATGGCTACACCTTC. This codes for CASSQGNGYTF.

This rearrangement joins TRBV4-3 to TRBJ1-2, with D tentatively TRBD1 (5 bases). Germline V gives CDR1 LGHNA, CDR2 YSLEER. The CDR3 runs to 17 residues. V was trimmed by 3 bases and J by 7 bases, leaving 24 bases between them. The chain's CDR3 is CASSHPAGRQPASGYTF. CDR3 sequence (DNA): TGCGCCAGCAGCCATCCTGCGGGGCGTCAGCCCGCTAGTGGCTACACCTTC.

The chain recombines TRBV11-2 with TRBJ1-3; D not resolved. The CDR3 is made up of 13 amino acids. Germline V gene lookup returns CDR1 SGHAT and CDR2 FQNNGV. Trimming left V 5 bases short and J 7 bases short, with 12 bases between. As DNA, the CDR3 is TGTGCCAGCAGCCGGTTCACTGCGAACACCATATATTTT. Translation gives CASSRFTANTIYF. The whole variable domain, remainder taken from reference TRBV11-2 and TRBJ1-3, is EAGVAQSPRYKIIEKRQSVAFWCNPISGHATLYWYQQILGQGPKLLIQFQNNGVVDDSQLPKDRFSAERLKGVDSTLKIQPAKLEDSAVYLCASSRFTANTIYFGEGSWLTVV.

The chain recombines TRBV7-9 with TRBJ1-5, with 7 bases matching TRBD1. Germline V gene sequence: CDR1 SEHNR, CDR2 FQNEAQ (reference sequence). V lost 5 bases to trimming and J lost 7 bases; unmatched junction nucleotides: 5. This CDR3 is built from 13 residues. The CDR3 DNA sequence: TGTGCCAGCAGCCCAACAGGGGCACAGCCCCAGCATTTT. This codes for CASSPTGAQPQHF.

The CDR3 reads CASSSDVQTSYGYTF. CDR3 DNA: TGCGCCAGCAGCAGCGATGTCCAGACCTCCTATGGCTACACCTTC. V is TRBV4-1 and J is TRBJ1-2; no firm D call. Germline loops: CDR1 MGHRA, CDR2 YSYEKL. V lost 5 bases and J lost 4, with 17 bases in between. This CDR3 spans 15 amino acids.

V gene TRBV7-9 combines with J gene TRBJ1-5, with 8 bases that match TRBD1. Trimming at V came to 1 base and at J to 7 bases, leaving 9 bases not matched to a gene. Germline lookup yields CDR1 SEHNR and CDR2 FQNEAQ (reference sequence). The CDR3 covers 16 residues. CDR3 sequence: CASSLGWADRAQPQHF. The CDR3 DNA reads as TGTGCCAGCAGCTTAGGATGGGCGGACAGGGCCCAGCCCCAGCATTTT.

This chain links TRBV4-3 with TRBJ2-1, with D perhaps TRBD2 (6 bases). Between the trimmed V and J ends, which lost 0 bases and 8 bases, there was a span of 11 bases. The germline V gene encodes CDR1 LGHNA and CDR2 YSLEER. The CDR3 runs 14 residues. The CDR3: CASSQDAGGDEQFF. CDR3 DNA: TGCGCCAGCAGCCAAGATGCAGGCGGGGATGAGCAGTTCTTC.